The next 9 T cell receptor beta chains were all read from a single sample in a study of T cell clonality in common variable immunodeficiency. Study-level points and caveats: Fewer deletions and N-nucleotide insertions were reportedly seen in common variable immunodeficiency TCR beta sequences.

These receptors are not linked to any known antigen. Sequencing used immunoSEQ multiplex PCR; TCRdb keeps in-frame clones, though not all of them. This repertoire holds about 23,000 clones, and none appear only once. Sequenced: peripheral blood mononuclear cells. The source of these receptors is a human donor with common variable immunodeficiency.

This clone was seen more than once but under ten times. The read finishes 3 residues shy of the CDR3 end, and the germline J gene is used to complete it. The chain uses TRBV6-2 or TRBV6-3 and TRBJ1-5; D gene unclear. This CDR3 region has 15 residues. CDR1 is MNHEY and CDR2 is SVGEGT in the germline V gene. The V and J ends lost 6 bases and 2 bases respectively, with 14 bases between them. CDR3 protein: CASSPRGPGNQPQHF. The DNA read from the CDR3 is TGTGCCAGCAGCCCGCGCGGGCCGGGCAATCAGCCC.

This clone was observed at least ten times. The read is 3 residues too short to cover the CDR3 end, so that end is filled in from the germline J gene. This chain links TRBV10-1 with TRBJ2-1; possibly TRBD2 for D (5 bases). Germline-derived CDR1 and CDR2 are WNHNN and SYGVQD (reference sequence). There are 13 residues in the CDR3. Trimming stripped 4 bases from V and 5 bases from J, with 9 bases between. This CDR3 is CASSGPGDNEQFF. The CDR3 DNA, read in part, is TGCGCCAGCAGTGGACCCGGGGACAATGAG.

This clone was seen a handful of times. The read halts 3 residues ahead of the CDR3 end, with the missing end drawn from the germline J gene. This chain links TRBV30 with TRBJ1-4; TRBD1 might be the D (6 bases). Trimming pared 4 bases from V and 8 bases from J, leaving 20 bases between. CDR1 and CDR2 from the germline V gene are GTSNPN and SVGIG (reference sequence). CDR3 length equals 15 residues. CDR3 DNA, as far as it was read: TGTGCCTGGACCAGAGGGCGGGGGGCCGGCGAAAAA. It translates to CAWTRGRGAGEK. The CDR3, in full, reads CAWTRGRGAGEKLFF.

There are many counts of this clone. With the read ending 3 residues before the CDR3 end, the germline J gene is used to fill in that end. The chain employs TRBV14 and TRBJ2-3, with a weak D call TRBD1 (6 bases). Germline V gives CDR1 SGHDN, CDR2 FVKESK. The CDR3 loop spans 16 amino acids. V was clipped by 4 bases and J by 4 bases, with 18 bases between them. The CDR3 region is CASSPLLFTGPDTQYF. Incomplete CDR3 DNA: TGTGCCAGCAGCCCGTTGCTATTCACAGGGCCAGATACG.

This clone was seen many times. The read finishes 3 residues shy of the CDR3 end, and the germline J gene is used to complete it. This chain uses TRBV18 with TRBJ2-4; 9 bases align to TRBD1. CDR3 size: 18 residues. J was trimmed by 0 bases and V by 3 bases; bases with no gene match: 9. Looked up from germline, CDR1 is KGHSH and CDR2 is LQKENI. The CDR3 protein is CASSPLGTGSLAKNIQYF. CDR3 DNA (partial): TGTGCCAGCTCACCCCTCGGGACAGGGTCACTAGCCAAAAACATT.

This clone came up many times. The CDR3 extends 3 residues past the end of the read, so its final part is completed from the germline J gene. The genes are TRBV5-4 and TRBJ2-3, with 8 bases identical to TRBD2. The trim removed 3 bases at V and 8 bases at J, leaving 11 bases unmatched. The CDR3 extends over 15 amino acids. Germline V gene lookup returns CDR1 SGHNT and CDR2 YYREEE (reference sequence). CDR3 DNA, as far as it was read: TGTGCCAGCAGCTCAGAGCGGGGGCCCCGAGGTACG. Translated, it gives CASSSERGPRGT. The full CDR3 protein is CASSSERGPRGTQYF.

This clone qualifies as medium-sized. The CDR3 end falls 3 residues outside the read, so it is completed with the germline J gene. The chain links TRBV13 to TRBJ2-3; no definite D call. Germline V gene data show CDR1 as PRHDT and CDR2 as FYEKMQ (reference sequence). V was clipped by 5 bases and J by 0 bases, with 6 bases between them. The CDR3 spans 13 residues. CDR3 amino acids: CASSAASTDTQYF. CDR3 bases read: TGTGCCAGCAGCGCGGCTAGCACAGATACG.

The CDR3 spells CASSDRGPYGYTF. CDR3 bases read: TGTGCCAGCAGTGACAGGGGACCCTATGGC. V gene TRBV6-1 combines with J gene TRBJ1-2, with D perhaps matching TRBD1 (6 bases). The read falls 3 residues short of the CDR3 end, and the missing part is taken from the germline J gene. Germline V gene sequence: CDR1 MNHNS, CDR2 SASEGT. V was pared by 3 bases and J by 4 bases, with 9 bases between. This CDR3 is built from 13 residues.

This clone was detected only a few times. The read ends 3 residues shy of where the CDR3 ends; the end is completed using the germline J gene. This chain connects TRBV11-1 to TRBJ2-5; 7 bases map to TRBD2. V gave up 1 base and J gave up 5 bases; unmatched junction bases: 7. Germline V gives CDR1 SGHAT, CDR2 FQDESV (reference sequence). The length of the CDR3 is 15 residues. Partial CDR3 DNA: TGTGCCAGCAGCTTAGACGGCGGGGGATGGGAGACC. Amino acids: CASSLDGGGWET. The complete CDR3 sequence is CASSLDGGGWETQYF. The variable domain in full, completed from reference TRBV11-1 and TRBJ2-5, reads EAEVAQSPRYKITEKSQAVAFWCDPISGHATLYWYRQILGQGPELLVQFQDESVVDDSQLPKDRFSAERLKGVDSTLKIQPAELGDSAMYLCASSLDGGGWETQYFGPGTRLLVL.